Below are 17 T cell receptor beta chains sequenced from a single sample in a study of cytomegalovirus exposure and HLA in healthy donors. Use of 60 Vbeta and 13 Jbeta primers characterized the PCR. Profiled with immunoSEQ multiplex PCR; TCRdb holds only in-frame clones, not every one. The profile shows around 140,000 clones, roughly 74% of them singletons. The sample comprised PBMCs. The source of these receptors is a woman aged 40 to 49 in good health and CMV-seropositive.

The V and J genes are TRBV28 and TRBJ1-2, with 7 bases fitting TRBD1. The CDR3 runs 15 residues. The junction had 13 bases not matched to a gene; V was cut back by 4 bases and J by 8 bases. CDR1 MDHEN and CDR2 SYDVKM come from the germline V gene. DNA for the CDR3: TGTGCCAGCAGTTCGGGGGAAGGGACAGTATTCGGCTACACCTTC. Translated: CASSSGEGTVFGYTF.

The chain is built from TRBV7-6 and TRBJ2-3, with D tentatively TRBD1 (6 bases). In germline, CDR1 is SGHVS, CDR2 FNYEAQ. Trimming shortened V by 5 bases and J by 0 bases, and 18 bases separated the two germline ends. The CDR3 covers 17 residues. The CDR3 loop is CASSRGLGGLSTDTQYF. The CDR3 DNA is TGTGCCAGCAGCCGAGGACTTGGGGGCTTGAGCACAGATACGCAGTATTTT.

The V call is TRBV6-5, the J call TRBJ1-1; TRBD1 is a possible D gene (5 bases). Germline V gene sequence: CDR1 MNHEY, CDR2 SVGAGI. V gave up 0 bases and J gave up 7 bases, with 18 bases separating them. This CDR3 has 16 residues. CDR3 residues: CASSYSATRVGGEAFF. In nucleotides, the CDR3 is TGTGCCAGCAGTTACTCGGCCACCAGGGTGGGCGGTGAAGCTTTCTTT.

The rearrangement links TRBV5-6 to TRBJ2-4, with 11 bases that match TRBD2. J was trimmed by 4 bases and V by 4 bases; bases with no gene match: 13. Germline-derived CDR1 and CDR2 are SGHDT and YYEEEE. There are 18 residues in the CDR3. CDR3 DNA: TGTGCCAGCAGCGCCGGGATAGGGACTAGCGGAGCGAAAAACATTCAGTACTTC. This translates into CASSAGIGTSGAKNIQYF.

The V gene is TRBV11-1, the J gene TRBJ2-1, with 7 bases matching TRBD2. This CDR3 has 16 amino acids. Germline V gene lookup returns CDR1 SGHAT and CDR2 FQDESV (reference sequence). V was pared by 4 bases and J by 8 bases, with 14 bases of the junction left unmatched. CDR3: CASSYDGLGSFHEQFF. The CDR3 nucleotides read TGTGCCAGCAGCTACGACGGACTAGGCTCCTTCCATGAGCAGTTCTTC.

The chain carries TRBV9 and TRBJ2-2, with unresolved D. The V gene lost 5 bases and the J gene lost 5 bases, with 13 bases spanning the gap. The V gene's germline CDR1 is SGDLS and CDR2 YYNGEE. The CDR3 is 14 amino acids. DNA for the CDR3: TGTGCCAGCAGTCCCACCACTACGACCGGGGAGCTGTTTTTT. This encodes CASSPTTTTGELFF.

This chain uses TRBV27 with TRBJ1-5; D is ambiguous. Germline CDR1 reads MNHEY; CDR2 reads SMNVEV (reference sequence). CDR3 length equals 12 residues. V was cut by 3 bases and J by 4 bases, with 4 bases left in between. CDR3 sequence reads: CASSFQNQPQHF. CDR3 nucleotide sequence: TGTGCCAGCAGTTTTCAGAATCAGCCCCAGCATTTT.

The V and J genes are TRBV7-9 and TRBJ2-2, with D uncertain. The length of the CDR3 is 13 residues. CDR1 and CDR2 from the germline V gene are SEHNR and FQNEAQ (reference sequence). V was pared by 5 bases and J by 7 bases, with 11 bases between. Here the CDR3 DNA reads TGTGCCAGCAGCCGACACGAAGGCGGGGAGCTGTTTTTT. As protein: CASSRHEGGELFF. Based on the CDR3 plus reference TRBV7-9 and TRBJ2-2, the full variable domain is DTGVSQNPRHKITKRGQNVTFRCDPISEHNRLYWYRQTLGQGPEFLTYFQNEAQLEKSRLLSDRFSAERPKGSFSTLEIQRTEQGDSAMYLCASSRHEGGELFFGEGSRLTVL.

The chain is built from TRBV7-9 and TRBJ2-7; 12 nucleotides agree with TRBD2. V was clipped by 1 base and J by 3 bases; unmatched bases: 4. In germline, CDR1 is SEHNR, CDR2 FQNEAQ (reference sequence). The CDR3 consists of 16 residues. The CDR3, as DNA: TGTGCCAGCAGCTTAGGCCGGACTAGCGGGATCTACGAGCAGTACTTC. This sequence encodes CASSLGRTSGIYEQYF.

The table lists this clone with a count of one. V usage is TRBV19 and J usage is TRBJ2-2; 8 bases agree with TRBD2. The germline gives CDR1 LNHDA, CDR2 SQIVND (reference sequence). The CDR3 consists of 15 residues. V gave up 3 bases and J gave up 7 bases; unmatched junction bases: 7. CDR3 nucleotides: TGTGCCAGTAGTATCTCCGGGAGGGCGATCGGGGAGCTGTTTTTT. Protein sequence: CASSISGRAIGELFF.

The rearrangement uses TRBV2 and TRBJ2-3; 7 nucleotides agree with TRBD2. Germline trimming cut 3 bases from V and 3 bases from J; bases unmatched to any gene: 6. Germline lookup yields CDR1 SNHLY and CDR2 FYNNEI. The CDR3 extends over 15 amino acids. CDR3: CASSEGGSGTDTQYF. CDR3 coding DNA: TGTGCCAGCAGTGAGGGCGGGAGCGGGACAGATACGCAGTATTTT.

The CDR3 DNA follows: TGTGCCAGCAGCTTAGGGACTAGCCTCCCCTTTGAGTACGAGCAGTACTTC. Encoded protein: CASSLGTSLPFEYEQYF. The chain recombines TRBV7-9 with TRBJ2-7, with 8 bases matching TRBD2. Germline V gene data show CDR1 as SEHNR and CDR2 as FQNEAQ (reference sequence). J was trimmed by 4 bases and V by 1 base; bases with no gene match: 12. This CDR3 comprises 17 residues. Looking up the rest from reference TRBV7-9 and TRBJ2-7 gives the full variable domain: DTGVSQNPRHKITKRGQNVTFRCDPISEHNRLYWYRQTLGQGPEFLTYFQNEAQLEKSRLLSDRFSAERPKGSFSTLEIQRTEQGDSAMYLCASSLGTSLPFEYEQYFGPGTRLTVT.

V gene TRBV10-3 combines with J gene TRBJ1-5; D is unresolved. V was cut by 3 bases and J by 5 bases, with 8 bases left in between. The CDR3 has 13 amino acids. CDR1 is ENHRY, CDR2 SYGVKD, per germline. The chain's CDR3 is CAISDFPYQPQHF. CDR3 sequence (DNA): TGTGCCATCAGTGACTTTCCCTATCAGCCCCAGCATTTT.

The chain couples TRBV27 to TRBJ2-1; 7 positions match TRBD1. This CDR3 has 12 residues. The V and J ends lost 10 bases and 4 bases, in that order; junction bases with no gene match: 4. Germline loops: CDR1 MNHEY, CDR2 SMNVEV (reference sequence). Here the CDR3 reads CATKGQYNEQFF. The DNA for the CDR3 is TGTGCCACAAAGGGACAGTACAATGAGCAGTTCTTC.

The V and J genes are TRBV11-1 and TRBJ2-7; 10 bases align to TRBD2. The CDR3 totals 13 residues. Per the germline V gene, CDR1 is SGHAT and CDR2 is FQDESV (reference sequence). The V and J ends lost 3 bases and 7 bases, in that order; junction bases with no gene match: 3. CDR3 DNA: TGTGCCAGCAGCTTCCGACTAGCGGGTGAGCAGTACTTC. It encodes CASSFRLAGEQYF. Combining the CDR3 with reference TRBV11-1 and TRBJ2-7 gives the whole variable domain EAEVAQSPRYKITEKSQAVAFWCDPISGHATLYWYRQILGQGPELLVQFQDESVVDDSQLPKDRFSAERLKGVDSTLKIQPAELGDSAMYLCASSFRLAGEQYFGPGTRLTVT.

The rearrangement uses TRBV2 and TRBJ1-1; a weak D match, TRBD1 (5 bases). The V gene's germline CDR1 is SNHLY and CDR2 FYNNEI. Trimming took off 2 bases at V and 3 bases at J, with 10 bases between the two ends. CDR3 length: 14 residues. The CDR3 DNA follows: TGTGCCAGCAGTGAACAGGGTTCTGACACTGAAGCTTTCTTT. Its translation: CASSEQGSDTEAFF.

This chain uses TRBV20-1 with TRBJ1-1; D perhaps matches TRBD1 (5 bases). Germline loops: CDR1 DFQATT, CDR2 SNEGSKA (reference sequence). The CDR3 sequence is 11 residues long. V lost 6 bases and J lost 8, with 13 bases in between. The CDR3 spells CSAKPTVEAFF. In DNA, the CDR3 is TGCAGTGCAAAACCGACAGTAGAAGCTTTCTTT.